Included here is one TCR beta chain sequence, with context. Its antigen is undetermined. The germline CDR1 and CDR2 sequences are DFQATT and SNEGSKA (reference sequence). The CDR3 is made up of 11 amino acids. Trimming cost V 4 bases and J 4 bases, with 8 bases left between them. The data stem from a study of CD4 T cell repertoires in COVID-19. Some clones are missing from TCRdb's copy, which holds only in-frame ones; the method was immunoSEQ multiplex PCR. The sample lists more than 20,000 clones; over 90% were seen once. These memory T cells were uncultured and sequenced directly after ex vivo isolation. Overall study findings and caveats: Two or all three memory subsets shared several highly expanded SARS-CoV-2-reactive clonotypes.

The chain uses TRBV20-1 and TRBJ2-7; D is uncertain. The receptor was derived from a human donor who had COVID-19. This sample comprised circulating follicular helper CD4+ T cells (cTfh) from blood, obtained before the COVID-19 pandemic. The CDR3 spells CSAKSDYEQYF. The CDR3 region has the DNA TGCAGTGCTAAGTCAGATTACGAGCAGTACTTC.